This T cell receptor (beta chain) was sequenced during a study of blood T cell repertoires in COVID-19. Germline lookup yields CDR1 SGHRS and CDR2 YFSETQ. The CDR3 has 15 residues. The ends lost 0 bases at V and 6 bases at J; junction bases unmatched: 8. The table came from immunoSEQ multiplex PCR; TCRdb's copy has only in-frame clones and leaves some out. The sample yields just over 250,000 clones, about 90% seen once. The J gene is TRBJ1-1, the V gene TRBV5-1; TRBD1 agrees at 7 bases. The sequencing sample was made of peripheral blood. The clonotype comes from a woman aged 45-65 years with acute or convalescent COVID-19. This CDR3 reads CASSLGIDRVAEAFF. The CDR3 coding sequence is TGCGCCAGCAGCTTGGGTATTGACAGGGTTGCTGAAGCTTTCTTT.